The 5 T cell receptor beta chains below were found in one sample sequenced in a study of control samples from healthy donors and cancer patients. TCRdb keeps only in-frame clones here, not all; method: immunoSEQ multiplex PCR. The table records about 160,000 clones, roughly 95% of them present only once. Sequenced input: blood. The receptors here all came from a woman under 40 in good health.

This chain connects TRBV6-5 to TRBJ1-2; TRBD1 aligns across 8 bases. The CDR3 loop spans 13 amino acids. V trimming: 6 bases; J trimming: 3 bases; junction bases outside the gene matches: 3. CDR1 is MNHEY, CDR2 SVGAGI, per germline. CDR3 protein: CASRADRDYGYTF. CDR3 in DNA: TGTGCCAGCAGAGCGGACAGGGACTATGGCTACACCTTC.

The genes are TRBV18 and TRBJ2-7; perhaps TRBD2 as D (5 bases). The CDR3 loop spans 13 amino acids. Looked up from germline, CDR1 is KGHSH and CDR2 is LQKENI. V was cut by 5 bases and J by 6 bases, with 14 bases left in between. The CDR3 nucleotides read TGTGCCAGCTCAGCCAGGACGGAGGCCGAGCAGTACTTC. It yields the protein CASSARTEAEQYF.

This chain uses TRBV30 with TRBJ2-2; D might be TRBD2 (6 bases). Trimming left V 7 bases short and J 3 bases short, with 15 bases between. Germline values: CDR1 GTSNPN, CDR2 SVGIG (reference sequence). CDR3 length: 14 residues. CDR3 DNA sequence: TGTGCCTTACGAGGGAGGAGAGACACCGGGGAGCTGTTTTTT. Translation: CALRGRRDTGELFF.

The CDR3 reads CASSMGRGYQETQYF. In nucleotides, the CDR3 is TGTGCCAGTAGTATGGGCAGGGGGTACCAAGAGACCCAGTACTTC. The chain employs TRBV19 and TRBJ2-5, with 7 bases lining up with TRBD1. The CDR3 sequence is 15 residues long. Germline V gene sequence: CDR1 LNHDA, CDR2 SQIVND (reference sequence). Losses at the gene ends were 3 bases for V and 0 bases for J; bases not matched to a gene: 4. Combining the CDR3 with reference TRBV19 and TRBJ2-5 gives the whole variable domain DGGITQSPKYLFRKEGQNVTLSCEQNLNHDAMYWYRQDPGQGLRLIYYSQIVNDFQKGDIAEGYSVSREKKESFPLTVTSAQKNPTAFYLCASSMGRGYQETQYFGPGTRLLVL.

The chain carries TRBV7-2 and TRBJ1-2; TRBD1 matches 8 bases. The J segment lost 8 bases and the V segment lost 2 bases, leaving 13 bases of the junction unmatched. The germline CDR1 and CDR2 sequences are SGHTA and FQGNSA. This CDR3 region has 16 residues. For the CDR3, the DNA is TGTGCCAGCAGCTTAAGGGCAGGGGGCGGCCTAGGAGGCTACACCTTC. It yields the protein CASSLRAGGGLGGYTF.